This T cell receptor beta chain was retrieved from a study of T cell changes during pregnancy in multiple sclerosis (dated by TCRdb to between 2018 and 2020). Looking at the study overall: The study looked at changes in the T cell repertoire across pregnancy in women with multiple sclerosis.

Worth noting for this clone: Its specific antigen is unknown. The input lacks base qualities; no much larger clone sits a single base away.

Library method: the immunoSEQ multiplex PCR assay. In TCRdb, the immuneACCESS table is reduced to in-frame sequences with V and J assigned. These tables do not hold every clone; where another copy was compared, an unresolved V gene accounts for under half, and the others remain unexplained. Across this sample there are some 70,000 clones, with under 95% seen only once. Around 0.86% of the sample is held by the ten biggest clonotypes. Per the germline V gene, ENHRY is the CDR1 and SYGVKD is the CDR2. For this chain, trimming is 10 bases at the V end and 3 bases at the J end, and the number of junction bases without a gene match is 8. From the cysteine through the phenylalanine, the CDR3 covers 13 amino acids. Only the CDR3 portion is preserved as DNA: 39 bases, with reading frame beginning at the first base.

The origin of this receptor is a female donor with multiple sclerosis, enrolled in a pregnancy study. Here the chain combines TRBV10-3 and TRBJ2-5; 7 of the junction bases match TRBD1. The material sequenced was peripheral blood, taken in the second trimester of pregnancy. This receptor carries the CDR3 CATSLGTEETQYF. The DNA sequence is TGTGCCACCTCGCTCGGGACAGAAGAGACCCAGTACTTC.